Below, 28 T cell receptor beta chains from the same sample are listed, as sequenced in a study of HIV-infected patients and healthy controls. Roughly three months, about 14 weeks, into antiretroviral therapy, follow-up blood was collected. The repertoire came from unfractionated whole blood and reflected all unsorted peripheral T cells. cDNA was made from approximately 0.55 ug RNA using alpha and beta constant primers. Each of the alpha and beta chains got its own library through chain-specific third strand synthesis with indices. TCRdb itself ran the 5' RACE reads through MiXCR, one entry per CDR3 protein. The sample contains roughly 7,000 distinct CDR3 sequences, 6% to 8.5% of which appear only once. Sequenced material: blood, taken during antiretroviral therapy. The receptor source for this set is an adult with HIV infection.

This clonotype is medium-sized (0.01 to 0.1%) in the sample. This sequence joins TRBV6-2 or TRBV6-3 and TRBJ1-2, with D tentatively TRBD1 (6 bases). CDR3 length: 16 residues. Germline lookup yields CDR1 MNHEY and CDR2 SVGEGT. The V end lost 6 bases, the J end lost 2 bases, and 19 bases lay between the germline ends. This CDR3 reads CASSLAWTVDNYGYTF. The CDR3 DNA follows: TGTGCCAGCAGCCTTGCCTGGACAGTCGACAACTATGGCTACACCTTC.

This clonotype was counted at least ten times. This rearrangement joins TRBV4-1 to TRBJ2-2; 10 nucleotides agree with TRBD2. The germline gives CDR1 MGHRA, CDR2 YSYEKL. With V trimmed by 2 bases and J by 4 bases, 4 bases remained unmatched. CDR3 length: 16 residues. The CDR3 here is CASSQLAGEGTGELFF. CDR3 nucleotide sequence: TGCGCCAGCAGCCAACTAGCGGGAGAGGGCACCGGGGAGCTGTTTTTT.

This clonotype was seen ten or more times. The V call is TRBV27, the J call TRBJ2-3; D is ambiguous. The CDR3 totals 13 residues. Trimming pared 3 bases from V and 1 base from J, leaving 5 bases between. CDR1 and CDR2 (germline): MNHEY, SMNVEV (reference sequence). CDR3 protein: CASSFVGTDTQYF. As DNA, the CDR3 is TGTGCCAGCAGTTTTGTGGGCACAGATACGCAGTATTTT.

This clonotype was picked up many times. The genes are TRBV5-6 and TRBJ2-5; TRBD1 matches at 7 bases. Germline V lookup: CDR1 SGHDT, CDR2 YYEEEE. Trimming at V came to 4 bases and at J to 0 bases, leaving 9 bases not matched to a gene. The CDR3 is 16 amino acids. CDR3 sequence (DNA): TGTGCCAGCAGCCGGACCGGGACAGCGTACCAAGAGACCCAGTACTTC. Translation gives CASSRTGTAYQETQYF.

Sample share makes this clonotype medium-sized. CDR3 in amino acids: CASSLGGTGDNYGYTF. CDR3 in DNA: TGTGCCAGCAGCCTAGGGGGGACAGGGGACAACTATGGCTACACCTTC. This sequence joins TRBV7-6 and TRBJ1-2, with 10 bases fitting TRBD1. Germline CDR1 and CDR2: SGHVS and FNYEAQ. J lost 2 bases, V lost 5 bases, and 8 bases had no gene match. This CDR3 comprises 16 residues.

This clonotype was detected many times. V and J are TRBV12-3 or TRBV12-4 and TRBJ2-7; a possible D gene is TRBD1 (6 bases). This CDR3 region has 12 residues. The V end lost 4 bases, the J end lost 4 bases, and 8 bases lay between the germline ends. CDR3 DNA sequence: TGTGCCAGCAGTTCGCAGGGGTACGAGCAGTACTTC. It encodes CASSSQGYEQYF.

By share, this clonotype ranks as medium-sized. The chain employs TRBV7-9 and TRBJ2-1; D ambiguous. The ends were cut back, 5 bases at V and 9 bases at J, with 11 bases in the middle. The CDR3 is made up of 12 amino acids. The germline V gene has CDR1 SEHNR and CDR2 FQNEAQ (reference sequence). Written as DNA, the CDR3 is TGTGCCAGCAGCCAGGCGATTGGTGAGCAGTTCTTC. It codes for CASSQAIGEQFF.

This chain links TRBV6-6 with TRBJ2-1; D not resolved. V gave up 1 base and J gave up 10 bases, with 8 bases separating them. There are 12 residues in the CDR3. CDR1 is MNHNY and CDR2 is SVGAGI in the germline V gene (reference sequence). CDR3 nucleotide sequence: TGTGCCAGCAGTTACTACGGAGAGGAGCAGTTCTTC. Protein sequence: CASSYYGEEQFF.

V usage is TRBV5-6 and J usage is TRBJ2-1, with TRBD2 as a possible D gene (6 bases). The CDR3 loop spans 15 amino acids. Germline V gene lookup returns CDR1 SGHDT and CDR2 YYEEEE. Trimming took off 0 bases at V and 2 bases at J, with 9 bases between the two ends. CDR3 bases: TGTGCCAGCAGCTTGGGGGTAGCGGCCTACAATGAGCAGTTCTTC. Its translation: CASSLGVAAYNEQFF.

This clonotype counts as medium-sized. The chain joins TRBV12-3 or TRBV12-4 to TRBJ2-4; D might be TRBD1 (5 bases). The ends were cut back, 2 bases at V and 7 bases at J, with 6 bases in the middle. CDR3 length equals 12 residues. The CDR3 DNA reads TGTGCCAGCAGTTTATCAGGGAACATTCAGTACTTC. Translated: CASSLSGNIQYF.

This clonotype was observed a few times. The genes are TRBV4-2 and TRBJ1-1, with D possibly being TRBD1 (6 bases). With 5 bases removed from V and 3 bases from J, the gap between germline ends came to 10 bases. This CDR3 region has 13 residues. Germline loops: CDR1 LGHNA, CDR2 YNFKEQ. The CDR3 DNA reads as TGTGCCAGCAGCGGGGGCCTTCACACTGAAGCTTTCTTT. Encoded protein: CASSGGLHTEAFF.

This clonotype appeared many times. V gene TRBV5-1 combines with J gene TRBJ2-5, with TRBD1 as a possible D gene (6 bases). The CDR3 spans 14 residues. Germline V gene sequence: CDR1 SGHRS, CDR2 YFSETQ. V was pared by 4 bases and J by 8 bases, with 18 bases between. This CDR3 reads CASSGDTSTLTQYF. The CDR3 DNA reads as TGCGCCAGCAGCGGGGACACCAGCACTTTAACCCAGTACTTC. The full variable domain, with the rest looked up from reference TRBV5-1 and TRBJ2-5, is KAGVTQTPRYLIKTRGQQVTLSCSPISGHRSVSWYQQTPGQGLQFLFEYFSETQRNKGNFPGRFSGRQFSNSRSEMNVSTLELGDSALYLCASSGDTSTLTQYFGPGTRLLVL.

This clonotype was seen many times. The rearrangement joins TRBV14 to TRBJ1-2, with D maybe TRBD1 (6 bases). Trimming removed 3 bases at V and 3 bases at J, with 8 bases between. The germline gives CDR1 SGHDN, CDR2 FVKESK. CDR3 length: 13 residues. CDR3 DNA: TGTGCCAGCAGCCAGGACAGATACTATGGCTACACCTTC. Amino acid sequence: CASSQDRYYGYTF.

At least ten counts were recorded for this clonotype. The chain has TRBV12-3 or TRBV12-4 and TRBJ2-5, with 8 bases fitting TRBD1. V lost 5 bases, J lost 4 bases, and 9 bases stayed unmatched. This CDR3 contains 15 residues. The CDR3 protein is CASSPGSGGRETQYF. CDR3 DNA sequence: TGTGCCAGCAGTCCAGGATCAGGGGGCCGAGAGACCCAGTACTTC.

In its sample, this clonotype is medium-sized. The chain combines TRBV20-1 with TRBJ2-7, with 10 bases fitting TRBD1. The V segment lost 5 bases and the J segment 1 base; nucleotides outside the gene matches: 5. Germline-derived CDR1 and CDR2 are DFQATT and SNEGSKA (reference sequence). The CDR3 runs to 14 residues. The CDR3, as DNA: TGCAGTGCTGCCACGGGACAGGGGTCCTACGAGCAGTACTTC. Translated, it gives CSAATGQGSYEQYF.

This clonotype qualifies as medium-sized (0.01 to 0.1%). The chain employs TRBV29-1 and TRBJ2-7; TRBD2 matches at 10 bases. Germline trimming cut 6 bases from V and 0 bases from J; bases unmatched to any gene: 11. This CDR3 is built from 16 residues. Looked up from germline, CDR1 is SQVTM and CDR2 is ANQGSEA. This CDR3 reads CSVDGVGLADSYEQYF. CDR3 coding DNA: TGCAGCGTGGACGGGGTAGGACTAGCGGACTCCTACGAGCAGTACTTC.

This clonotype was seen many times. The chain has TRBV19 and TRBJ2-1; 10 bases match TRBD2. Germline CDR1 reads LNHDA; CDR2 reads SQIVND (reference sequence). The CDR3 is made up of 15 amino acids. The ends lost 6 bases at V and 7 bases at J; junction bases unmatched: 9. CDR3 in amino acids: CASSLTSGVLNEQFF. The CDR3 coding sequence is TGTGCCAGTAGCCTTACTAGCGGGGTTCTTAATGAGCAGTTCTTC.

By share, this clonotype ranks as medium-sized. The J gene is TRBJ2-1, the V gene TRBV21-1; the table's D call TRBD2 went unverified against the DNA. TRBV21-1 is labeled a pseudogene. The length of the CDR3 is 17 residues. The CDR3 protein is CASSRGGRSGRANEQFF. The CDR3 nucleotides are TGTGCCAGCAGCAGGGGGGGGCGGAGCGGGAGGGCCAATGAGCAGTTCTTC.

This clonotype was recorded many times. This chain connects TRBV12-3 or TRBV12-4 to TRBJ2-3; 7 bases fit TRBD2. The V and J ends lost 7 bases and 2 bases, in that order; junction bases with no gene match: 9. The CDR3 extends over 15 amino acids. CDR3 loop: CASIRGGEYTDTQYF. CDR3 nucleotide sequence: TGTGCCAGCATCCGTGGGGGGGAATACACAGATACGCAGTATTTT.

The table lists this clonotype with many counts. The CDR3 sequence is CASSNVLGGGQAFF. In nucleotides, the CDR3 is TGTGCCAGTAGTAATGTTTTGGGGGGGGGACAAGCTTTCTTT. The chain joins TRBV19 to TRBJ1-1; D perhaps matches TRBD1 (5 bases). Germline V gene lookup returns CDR1 LNHDA and CDR2 SQIVND (reference sequence). The CDR3 loop spans 14 amino acids. Trimming pared 4 bases from V and 9 bases from J, leaving 18 bases between.

By proportion, this clonotype is medium-sized. The chain uses TRBV6-2 or TRBV6-3 and TRBJ2-5; D unresolved. CDR1 is MNHEY and CDR2 is SVGEGT in the germline V gene. The CDR3 runs 13 residues. V lost 2 bases and J 0 bases, leaving 4 bases between the germline ends. CDR3 in amino acids: CASSYPYQETQYF. The DNA of the CDR3 is TGTGCCAGCAGTTACCCGTACCAAGAGACCCAGTACTTC.

This clonotype came up many times. The chain is built from TRBV29-1 and TRBJ2-5; perhaps TRBD1 as D (5 bases). V was clipped by 6 bases and J by 7 bases, with 12 bases between them. Germline lookup yields CDR1 SQVTM and CDR2 ANQGSEA. CDR3 size: 11 residues. CDR3 DNA sequence: TGCAGCGTGAGTGGTAGGGGGACCCAGTACTTC. Amino acids: CSVSGRGTQYF. The variable domain in full, with the rest retrieved from reference TRBV29-1 and TRBJ2-5, is SAVISQKPSRDICQRGTSLTIQCQVDSQVTMMFWYRQQPGQSLTLIATANQGSEATYESGFVIDKFPISRPNLTFSTLTVSNMSPEDSSIYLCSVSGRGTQYFGPGTRLLVL.

This chain joins TRBV19 and TRBJ2-3; D perhaps matches TRBD2 (5 bases). Deletions cut 6 bases from V and 4 bases from J, with 11 bases between. CDR3 length: 13 amino acids. Per the germline V gene, CDR1 is LNHDA and CDR2 is SQIVND (reference sequence). CDR3 DNA sequence: TGTGCCAGTAGGTCTAGCTTTCCAGATACGCAGTATTTT. Residues: CASRSSFPDTQYF.

This clonotype was detected ten times or more. The chain employs TRBV13 and TRBJ2-7, with no clear D. The CDR3 loop spans 14 amino acids. The ends were cut back, 6 bases at V and 5 bases at J, with 17 bases in the middle. Germline values: CDR1 PRHDT, CDR2 FYEKMQ (reference sequence). CDR3 DNA: TGTGCCAGCAGTCACCCCGGTAGGCCCGACGAGCAGTACTTC. Encoded protein: CASSHPGRPDEQYF.

This clonotype counts as medium-sized. The germline gene is not matched at one end of the junction; a read error may be the cause. J is TRBJ1-1 and V is TRBV29-1, with a possible D match to TRBD1 (6 bases). The CDR3 loop spans 11 amino acids. Germline values: CDR1 SQVTM, CDR2 ANQGSEA. CDR3: CSVEGGTEAFF. CDR3 nucleotides: TGCAGCGTGGAAGGGGGCACTGAAGCTTTCTTT.

Judged by abundance, this clonotype is medium-sized (0.01 to 0.1%). V gene TRBV21-1 combines with J gene TRBJ2-3; the table assigns TRBD2, which was not confirmed against the DNA. TRBV21-1 is tagged as a pseudogene. This CDR3 has 15 amino acids. The CDR3 DNA follows: TGTGCCAGCAGCAATAGTGCCCTGGGCACAGATACGCAGTATTTT. Protein: CASSNSALGTDTQYF.

In this sample, this clonotype is medium-sized (0.01 to 0.1%). The rearrangement links TRBV24-1 to TRBJ2-3; a weak D match, TRBD1 (6 bases). V was pared by 4 bases and J by 2 bases, with 12 bases between. Germline values: CDR1 KGHDR, CDR2 SFDVKD. The CDR3 extends over 15 amino acids. The CDR3 loop reads CATSDPGANTDTQYF. The CDR3 DNA is TGTGCCACCAGTGACCCAGGGGCCAACACAGATACGCAGTATTTT.

This clonotype is medium-sized in the sample. The V gene is TRBV13, the J gene TRBJ2-7; D might be TRBD1 (6 bases). The CDR3 is 13 residues long. Germline loops: CDR1 PRHDT, CDR2 FYEKMQ (reference sequence). Trimming pared 2 bases from V and 5 bases from J, leaving 10 bases between. CDR3 in amino acids: CASSLRGFHEQYF. The CDR3 bases are TGTGCCAGCAGCTTAAGGGGGTTCCACGAGCAGTACTTC.